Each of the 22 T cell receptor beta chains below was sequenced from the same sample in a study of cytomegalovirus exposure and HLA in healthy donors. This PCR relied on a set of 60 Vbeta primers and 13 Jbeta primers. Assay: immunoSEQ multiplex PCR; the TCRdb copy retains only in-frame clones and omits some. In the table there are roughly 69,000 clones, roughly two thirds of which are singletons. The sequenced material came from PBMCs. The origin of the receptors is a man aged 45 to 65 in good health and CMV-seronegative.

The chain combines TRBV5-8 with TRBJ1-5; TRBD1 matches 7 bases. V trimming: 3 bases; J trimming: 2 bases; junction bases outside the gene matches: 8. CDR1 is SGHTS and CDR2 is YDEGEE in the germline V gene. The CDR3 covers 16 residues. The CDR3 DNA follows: TGTGCCAGCAGCTCGGGGACAGCCGGGGGCAATCAGCCCCAGCATTTT. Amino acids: CASSSGTAGGNQPQHF.

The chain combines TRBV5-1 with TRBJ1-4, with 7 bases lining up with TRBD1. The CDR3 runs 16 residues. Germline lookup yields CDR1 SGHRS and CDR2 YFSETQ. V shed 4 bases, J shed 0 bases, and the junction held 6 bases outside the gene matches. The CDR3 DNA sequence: TGCGCCAGCAGCCCTTATGGACAGGCAACTAATGAAAAACTGTTTTTT. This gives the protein CASSPYGQATNEKLFF.

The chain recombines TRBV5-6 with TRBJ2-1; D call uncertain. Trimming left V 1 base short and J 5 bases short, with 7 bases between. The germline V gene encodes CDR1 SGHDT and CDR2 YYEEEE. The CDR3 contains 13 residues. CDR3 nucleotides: TGTGCCAGCAGCTTGACGGTGGACAATGAGCAGTTCTTC. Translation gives CASSLTVDNEQFF. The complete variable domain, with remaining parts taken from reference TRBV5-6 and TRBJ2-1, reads DAGVTQSPTHLIKTRGQQVTLRCSPKSGHDTVSWYQQALGQGPQFIFQYYEEEERQRGNFPDRFSGHQFPNYSSELNVNALLLGDSALYLCASSLTVDNEQFFGPGTRLTVL.

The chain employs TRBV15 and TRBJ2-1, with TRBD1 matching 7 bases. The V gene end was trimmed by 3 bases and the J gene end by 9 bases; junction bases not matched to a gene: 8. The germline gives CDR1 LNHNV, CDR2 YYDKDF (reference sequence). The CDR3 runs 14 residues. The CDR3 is CATSSRRTGSEQFF. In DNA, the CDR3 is TGTGCCACCAGCAGTAGAAGGACAGGCAGTGAGCAGTTCTTC.

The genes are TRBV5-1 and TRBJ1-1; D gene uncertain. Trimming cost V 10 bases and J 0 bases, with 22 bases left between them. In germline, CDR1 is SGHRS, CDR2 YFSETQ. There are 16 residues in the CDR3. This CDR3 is CASGSQPRGMNTEAFF. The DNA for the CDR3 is TGCGCCTCCGGGAGCCAACCACGCGGAATGAACACTGAAGCTTTCTTT. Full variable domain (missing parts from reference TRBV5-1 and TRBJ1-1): KAGVTQTPRYLIKTRGQQVTLSCSPISGHRSVSWYQQTPGQGLQFLFEYFSETQRNKGNFPGRFSGRQFSNSRSEMNVSTLELGDSALYLCASGSQPRGMNTEAFFGQGTRLTVV.

The CDR3: CASSGDRDGNQPQHF. Here the CDR3 DNA reads TGTGCCAGCAGCGGGGACAGGGATGGGAATCAGCCCCAGCATTTT. V usage is TRBV6-1 and J usage is TRBJ1-5; TRBD1 matches at 9 bases. The CDR3 covers 15 residues. J was trimmed by 4 bases and V by 6 bases; bases with no gene match: 7. Germline V gives CDR1 MNHNS, CDR2 SASEGT.

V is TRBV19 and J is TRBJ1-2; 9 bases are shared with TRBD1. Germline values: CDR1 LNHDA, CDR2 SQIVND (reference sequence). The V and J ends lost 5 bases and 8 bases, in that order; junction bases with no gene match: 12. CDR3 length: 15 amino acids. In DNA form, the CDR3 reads TGTGCCAGTAGTCCCCCGGGGGACAGGGTTTGGGGCTACACCTTC. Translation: CASSPPGDRVWGYTF.

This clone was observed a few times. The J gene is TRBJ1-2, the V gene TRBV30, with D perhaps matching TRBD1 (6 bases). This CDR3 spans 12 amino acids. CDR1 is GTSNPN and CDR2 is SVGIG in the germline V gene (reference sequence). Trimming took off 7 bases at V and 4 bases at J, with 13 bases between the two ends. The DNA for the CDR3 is TGTGCCTTAGCCCGGGACATCTATGGCTACACCTTC. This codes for CALARDIYGYTF.

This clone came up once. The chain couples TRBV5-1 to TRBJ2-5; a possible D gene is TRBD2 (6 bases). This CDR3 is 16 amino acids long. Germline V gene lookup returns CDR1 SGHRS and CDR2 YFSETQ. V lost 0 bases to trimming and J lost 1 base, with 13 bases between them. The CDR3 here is CASSLGLVGGQETQYF. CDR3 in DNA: TGCGCCAGCAGCTTGGGACTAGTCGGGGGCCAAGAGACCCAGTACTTC.

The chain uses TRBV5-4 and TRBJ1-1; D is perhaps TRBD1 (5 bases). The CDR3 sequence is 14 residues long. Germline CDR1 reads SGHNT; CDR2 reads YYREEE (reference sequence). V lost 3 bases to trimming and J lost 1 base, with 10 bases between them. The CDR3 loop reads CASSYPQENTEAFF. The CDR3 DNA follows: TGTGCCAGCAGCTACCCACAGGAGAACACTGAAGCTTTCTTT.

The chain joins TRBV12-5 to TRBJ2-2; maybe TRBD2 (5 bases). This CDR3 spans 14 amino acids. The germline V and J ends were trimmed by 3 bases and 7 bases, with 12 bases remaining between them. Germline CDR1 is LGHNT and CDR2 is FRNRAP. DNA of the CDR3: TGTGCTAGTGGTTTCTCGGACGGGAACGGGGAGCTGTTTTTT. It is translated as CASGFSDGNGELFF.

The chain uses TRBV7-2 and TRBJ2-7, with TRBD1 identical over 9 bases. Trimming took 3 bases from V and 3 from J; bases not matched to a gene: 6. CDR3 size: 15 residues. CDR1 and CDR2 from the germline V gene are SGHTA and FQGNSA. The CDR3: CASSFQTGGFYEQYF. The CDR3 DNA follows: TGTGCCAGCAGCTTCCAAACAGGGGGCTTCTACGAGCAGTACTTC.

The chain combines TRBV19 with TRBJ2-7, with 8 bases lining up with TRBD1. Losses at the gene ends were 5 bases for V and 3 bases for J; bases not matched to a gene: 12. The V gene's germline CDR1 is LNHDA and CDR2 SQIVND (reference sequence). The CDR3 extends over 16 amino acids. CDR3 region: CASSLEGTGRLYEQYF. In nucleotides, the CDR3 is TGTGCCAGTAGTCTGGAGGGGACAGGTCGTCTCTACGAGCAGTACTTC.

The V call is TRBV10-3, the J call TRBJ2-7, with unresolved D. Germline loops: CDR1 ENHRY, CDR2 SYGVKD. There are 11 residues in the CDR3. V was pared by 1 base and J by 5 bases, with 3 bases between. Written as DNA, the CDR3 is TGTGCCATCAGTGAGTTCGACGAGCAGTACTTC. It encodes CAISEFDEQYF.

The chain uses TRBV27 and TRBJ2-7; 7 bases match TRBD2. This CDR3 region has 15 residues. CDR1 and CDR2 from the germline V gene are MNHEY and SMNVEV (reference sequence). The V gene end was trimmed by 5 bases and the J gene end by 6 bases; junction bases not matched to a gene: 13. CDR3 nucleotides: TGTGCCAGCAGTGTCGTAACGGTGAGGGAGGGCGAGCAGTACTTC. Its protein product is CASSVVTVREGEQYF.

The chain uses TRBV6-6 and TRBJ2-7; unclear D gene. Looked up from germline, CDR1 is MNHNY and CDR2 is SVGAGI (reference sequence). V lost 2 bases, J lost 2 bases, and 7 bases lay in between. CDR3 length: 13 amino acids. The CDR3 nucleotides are TGTGCCAGCAGTTACGGAGAAACCTACGAGCAGTACTTC. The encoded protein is CASSYGETYEQYF.

The CDR3, as DNA: TGCAGCGTTGCGCAGGGTTCAGGAAACACCATATATTTT. It encodes CSVAQGSGNTIYF. The chain carries TRBV29-1 and TRBJ1-3; D perhaps matches TRBD1 (5 bases). The CDR3 extends over 13 amino acids. Between the trimmed V and J ends, which lost 4 bases and 4 bases, there was a span of 11 bases. Germline assignment: CDR1 SQVTM and CDR2 ANQGSEA.

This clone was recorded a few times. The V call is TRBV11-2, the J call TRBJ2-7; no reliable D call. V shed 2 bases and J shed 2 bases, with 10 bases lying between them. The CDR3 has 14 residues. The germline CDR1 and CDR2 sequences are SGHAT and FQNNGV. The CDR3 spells CASSLFGGPYEQYF. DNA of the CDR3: TGTGCCAGCAGCTTATTCGGCGGCCCCTACGAGCAGTACTTC.

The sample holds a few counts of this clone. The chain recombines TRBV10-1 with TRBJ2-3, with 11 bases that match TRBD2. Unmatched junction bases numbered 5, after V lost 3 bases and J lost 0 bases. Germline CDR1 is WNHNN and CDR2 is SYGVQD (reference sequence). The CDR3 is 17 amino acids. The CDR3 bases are TGCGCCAGCAGTGATGGGAGACTAGCGGGGAGCACAGATACGCAGTATTTT. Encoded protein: CASSDGRLAGSTDTQYF.

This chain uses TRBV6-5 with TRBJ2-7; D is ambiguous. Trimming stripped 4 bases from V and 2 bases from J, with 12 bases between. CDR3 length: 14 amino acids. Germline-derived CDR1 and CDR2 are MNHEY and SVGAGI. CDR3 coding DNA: TGTGCCAGCAGTTTACACCGATACACCTACGAGCAGTACTTC. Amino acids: CASSLHRYTYEQYF.

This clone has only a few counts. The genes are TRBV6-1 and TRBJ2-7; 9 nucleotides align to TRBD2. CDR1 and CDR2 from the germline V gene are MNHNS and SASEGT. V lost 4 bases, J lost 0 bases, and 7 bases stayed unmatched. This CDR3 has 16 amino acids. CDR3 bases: TGTGCCAGCAGTGCACTAAGCGGGGGGTTCTCCTACGAGCAGTACTTC. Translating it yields CASSALSGGFSYEQYF.

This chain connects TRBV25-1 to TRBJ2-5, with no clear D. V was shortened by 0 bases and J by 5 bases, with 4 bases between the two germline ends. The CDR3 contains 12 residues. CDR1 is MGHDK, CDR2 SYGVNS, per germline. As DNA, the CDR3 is TGTGCCAGCAGTGAATATCTGGAGACCCAGTACTTC. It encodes CASSEYLETQYF.